This TCR beta chain was profiled in a study of T-cell memory formation after mild COVID-19. As for the study in general: Largely, TCR clusters stayed within a single donor.

Findings of the study overall: CD4/CD8 balance characterized clones contracting day 15 to 85, and CD4+ skew characterized later expanders. Pre-infection memory already had some responding clones, implying cross-reactive memory joined.

V was pared by 6 bases and J by 8 bases, with 19 bases between. Per the germline V gene, CDR1 is SGHVS and CDR2 is FQNEAQ. This CDR3 is built from 14 residues. TCR alpha and TCR beta cDNA libraries carrying sample barcodes and UMIs came from 5'RACE with constant-segment primers. TCRdb reanalysed the 5' RACE reads using MiXCR and keeps one entry per CDR3 protein. The data show about 250,000 distinct CDR3 sequences, roughly 14% seen once. Note on this clonotype: The antigen is unknown.

The sequenced material came from PBMCs or a T cell subset sorted from them (not recorded which). The chain couples TRBV7-8 to TRBJ1-1; possibly TRBD1 for D (6 bases). The clonotype originates from an adult woman who had mild COVID-19 (a few samples of this study predate the infection). Cell type and time point are not known. DNA for the CDR3: TGTGCCAGCAGACCCAACAGGGCCTTGATGGAAGCTTTCTTT. Translation: CASRPNRALMEAFF.